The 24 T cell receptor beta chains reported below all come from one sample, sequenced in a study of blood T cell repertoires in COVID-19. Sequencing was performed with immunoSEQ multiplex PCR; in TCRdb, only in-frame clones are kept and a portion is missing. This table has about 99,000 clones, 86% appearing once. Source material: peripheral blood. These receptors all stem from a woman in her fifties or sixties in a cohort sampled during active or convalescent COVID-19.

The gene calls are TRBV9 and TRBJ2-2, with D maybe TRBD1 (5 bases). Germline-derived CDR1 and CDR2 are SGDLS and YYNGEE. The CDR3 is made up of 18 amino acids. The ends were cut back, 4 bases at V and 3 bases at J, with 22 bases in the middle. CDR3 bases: TGTGCCAGCAGCCCCCGCCCGAGGACATTATCATACACCGGGGAGCTGTTTTTT. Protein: CASSPRPRTLSYTGELFF.

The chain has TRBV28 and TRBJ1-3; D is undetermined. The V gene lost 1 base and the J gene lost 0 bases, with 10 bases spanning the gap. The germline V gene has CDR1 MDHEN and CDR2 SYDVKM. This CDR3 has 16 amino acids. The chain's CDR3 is CASSLSGSLSGNTIYF. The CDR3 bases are TGTGCCAGCAGTTTATCGGGATCCCTCTCTGGAAACACCATATATTTT.

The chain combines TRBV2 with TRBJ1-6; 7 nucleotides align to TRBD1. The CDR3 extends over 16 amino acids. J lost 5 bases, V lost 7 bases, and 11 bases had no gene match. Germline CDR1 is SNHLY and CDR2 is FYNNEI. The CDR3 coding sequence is TGTGCCAGCACCCATGACAGGGCCTTAAATAATTCACCCCTCCACTTT. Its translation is CASTHDRALNNSPLHF.

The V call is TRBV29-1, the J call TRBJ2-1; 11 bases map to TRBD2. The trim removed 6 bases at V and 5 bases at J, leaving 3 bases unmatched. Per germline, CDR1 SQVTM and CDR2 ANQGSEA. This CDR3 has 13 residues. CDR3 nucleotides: TGCAGCGTCGGGACTAGCGGAAACAATGAGCAGTTCTTC. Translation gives CSVGTSGNNEQFF.

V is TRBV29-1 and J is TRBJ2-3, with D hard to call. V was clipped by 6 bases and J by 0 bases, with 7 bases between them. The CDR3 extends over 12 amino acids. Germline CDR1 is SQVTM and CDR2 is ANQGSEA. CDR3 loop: CSVEPSTDTQYF. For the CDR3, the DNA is TGCAGCGTGGAACCAAGCACAGATACGCAGTATTTT.

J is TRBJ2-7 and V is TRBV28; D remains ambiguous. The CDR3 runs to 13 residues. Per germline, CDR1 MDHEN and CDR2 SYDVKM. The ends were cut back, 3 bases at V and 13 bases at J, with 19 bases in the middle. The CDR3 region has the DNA TGTGCCAGCAGTTTGAAGACTGGAACCTTCCGATACTTC. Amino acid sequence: CASSLKTGTFRYF.

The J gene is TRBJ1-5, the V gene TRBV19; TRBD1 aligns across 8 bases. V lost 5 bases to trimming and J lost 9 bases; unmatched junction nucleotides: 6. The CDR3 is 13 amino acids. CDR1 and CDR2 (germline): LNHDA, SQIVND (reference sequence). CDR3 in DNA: TGTGCCAGTAGTCTCCCAGGACAGGGGCCCCAGCATTTT. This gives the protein CASSLPGQGPQHF.

CDR3 in DNA: TGTGCCTGGAGCACAGGGGGCGAAGCTTTCTTT. Translated, it gives CAWSTGGEAFF. This chain connects TRBV30 to TRBJ1-1; 9 bases agree with TRBD1. CDR1 is GTSNPN, CDR2 SVGIG, per germline (reference sequence). This CDR3 is 11 amino acids long. With V trimmed by 3 bases and J by 8 bases, 1 base remained unmatched.

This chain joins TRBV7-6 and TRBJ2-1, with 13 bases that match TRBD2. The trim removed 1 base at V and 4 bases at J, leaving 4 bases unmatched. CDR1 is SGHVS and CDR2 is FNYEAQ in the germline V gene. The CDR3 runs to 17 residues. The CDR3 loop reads CASSLGLTSGRYNEQFF. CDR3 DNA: TGTGCCAGCAGCTTAGGTTTGACTAGCGGGAGGTACAATGAGCAGTTCTTC.

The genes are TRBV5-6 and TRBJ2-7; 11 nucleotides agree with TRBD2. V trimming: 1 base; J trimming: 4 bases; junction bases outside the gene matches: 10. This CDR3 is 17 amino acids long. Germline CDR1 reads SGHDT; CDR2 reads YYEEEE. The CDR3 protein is CASSLMASGRLTYEQYF. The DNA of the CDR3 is TGTGCCAGCAGCTTGATGGCTAGCGGGAGGCTGACTTACGAGCAGTACTTC.

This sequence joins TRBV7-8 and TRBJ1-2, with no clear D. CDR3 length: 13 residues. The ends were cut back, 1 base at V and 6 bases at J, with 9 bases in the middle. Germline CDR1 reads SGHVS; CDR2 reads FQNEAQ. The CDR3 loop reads CASSLGRPDGYTF. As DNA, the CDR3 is TGTGCCAGCAGCTTAGGGCGGCCCGATGGCTACACCTTC.

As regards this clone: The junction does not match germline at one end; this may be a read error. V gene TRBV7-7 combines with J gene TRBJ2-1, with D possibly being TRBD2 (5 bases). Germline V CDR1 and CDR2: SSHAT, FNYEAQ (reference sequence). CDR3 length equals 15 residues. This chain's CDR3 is CASSLSGGPDNEQFF. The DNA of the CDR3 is TGTGCTAGCAGCTTATCAGGCGGGCCCGACAATGAGCAGTTCTTC.

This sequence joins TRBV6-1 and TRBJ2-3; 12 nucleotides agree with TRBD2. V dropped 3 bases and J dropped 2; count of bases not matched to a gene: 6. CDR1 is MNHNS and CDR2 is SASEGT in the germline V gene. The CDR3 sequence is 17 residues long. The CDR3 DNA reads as TGTGCCAGCAGTGAGTTGACTAGCGGGGGCCTCACAGATACGCAGTATTTT. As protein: CASSELTSGGLTDTQYF.

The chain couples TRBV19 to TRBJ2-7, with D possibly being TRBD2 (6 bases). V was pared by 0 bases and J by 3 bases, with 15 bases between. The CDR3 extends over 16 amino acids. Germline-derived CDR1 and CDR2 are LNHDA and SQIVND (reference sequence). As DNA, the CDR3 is TGTGCCAGTAGTATAGATGGGGGGACCCAGCGCTACGAGCAGTACTTC. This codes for CASSIDGGTQRYEQYF.

The CDR3 region is CASSPRQGLENIQYF. The CDR3 DNA sequence: TGCGCCAGCAGCCCCAGACAGGGGTTGGAAAACATTCAGTACTTC. The J gene is TRBJ2-4, the V gene TRBV4-1; 8 positions match TRBD1. This CDR3 is built from 15 residues. Trimming removed 4 bases from V and 5 bases from J; junction bases left unmatched: 7. The V gene's germline CDR1 is MGHRA and CDR2 YSYEKL.

CDR3 DNA: TGTGCCAGCAGCACCGGACTAGCGGGCATAGATACGCAGTATTTT. This gives the protein CASSTGLAGIDTQYF. V gene TRBV7-2 combines with J gene TRBJ2-3; 11 bases agree with TRBD2. Losses at the gene ends were 5 bases for V and 5 bases for J; bases not matched to a gene: 6. Per germline, CDR1 SGHTA and CDR2 FQGNSA. CDR3 size: 15 residues.

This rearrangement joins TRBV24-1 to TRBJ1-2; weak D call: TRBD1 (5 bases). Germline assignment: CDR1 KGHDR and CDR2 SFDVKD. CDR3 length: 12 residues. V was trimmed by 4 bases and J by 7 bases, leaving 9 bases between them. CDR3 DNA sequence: TGTGCCACCAGTGACTCAGGGTTTGGCTACACCTTC. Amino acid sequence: CATSDSGFGYTF.

The DNA for the CDR3 is TGTGCCAGTACTCCGGGAGGGGTTAGCAATCAGCCCCAGCATTTT. It specifies CASTPGGVSNQPQHF. The chain recombines TRBV19 with TRBJ1-5; maybe TRBD1 (5 bases). V gave up 7 bases and J gave up 0 bases, with 13 bases separating them. The CDR3 length is 15 residues. In germline, CDR1 is LNHDA, CDR2 SQIVND (reference sequence).

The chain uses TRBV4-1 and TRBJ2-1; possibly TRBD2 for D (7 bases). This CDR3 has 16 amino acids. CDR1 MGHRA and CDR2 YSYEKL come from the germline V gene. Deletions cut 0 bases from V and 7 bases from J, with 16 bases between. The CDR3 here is CASSQDRGGVGNEQFF. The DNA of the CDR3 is TGCGCCAGCAGCCAAGATAGGGGGGGAGTGGGGAATGAGCAGTTCTTC.

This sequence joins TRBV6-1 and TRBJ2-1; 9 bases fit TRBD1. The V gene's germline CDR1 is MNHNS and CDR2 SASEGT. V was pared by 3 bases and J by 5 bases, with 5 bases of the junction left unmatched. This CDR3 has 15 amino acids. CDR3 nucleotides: TGTGCCAGCAGTGACCGGGACAGGGTTCACAATGAGCAGTTCTTC. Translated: CASSDRDRVHNEQFF.

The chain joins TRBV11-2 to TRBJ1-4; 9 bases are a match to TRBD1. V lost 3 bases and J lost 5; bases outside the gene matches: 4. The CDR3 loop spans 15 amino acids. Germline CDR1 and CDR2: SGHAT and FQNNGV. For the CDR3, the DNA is TGTGCCAGCAGCTTGCAGGGACAGGGCAATGAAAAACTGTTTTTT. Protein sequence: CASSLQGQGNEKLFF.

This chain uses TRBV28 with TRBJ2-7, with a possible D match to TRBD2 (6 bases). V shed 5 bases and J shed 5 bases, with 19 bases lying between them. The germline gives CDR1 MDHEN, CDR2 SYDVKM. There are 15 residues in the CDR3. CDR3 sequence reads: CASSPRSGGRDEQYF. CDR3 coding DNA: TGTGCCAGCAGTCCCCGGAGCGGAGGGCGTGACGAGCAGTACTTC.

CDR3 sequence reads: CASLGGTGYTF. The CDR3 DNA is TGTGCCAGCCTGGGGGGGACGGGCTACACCTTC. J is TRBJ1-2 and V is TRBV6-5; possibly TRBD1 for D (5 bases). V was pared by 8 bases and J by 8 bases, with 12 bases between. The germline V gene encodes CDR1 MNHEY and CDR2 SVGAGI. The CDR3 is 11 residues long.

The CDR3 DNA follows: TGCGCCAGCAGCCAAGAAATCCCCTCCGGGACAGGGAACACCGGGGAGCTGTTTTTT. Residues: CASSQEIPSGTGNTGELFF. V and J are TRBV4-1 and TRBJ2-2, with 8 bases aligning to TRBD1. From germline, CDR1 is MGHRA and CDR2 YSYEKL. J was trimmed by 1 base and V by 0 bases; bases with no gene match: 10. This CDR3 has 19 amino acids.